What follows describes a single T cell receptor beta chain. It lacks a known antigen. Base quality data are lacking; no much larger clone is found one base away. This entry belongs to a study of blood T cell repertoires in COVID-19 (dated by TCRdb to 2018 to 2021). With respect to the entire study: Samples covering the acute and convalescent phases of COVID-19 were provided by collaborators in the United States, Italy and Spain. The material from the prospective study consisted of cDNA or gDNA derived from T cells, B-cell-depleted T cells, or PBMCs. Subjects who had been exposed to COVID-19, were actively infected with it, or had recovered from it provided the deeply sampled blood TCRbeta repertoires that made up the dataset. The repertoires were made available in a free public database intended to serve as a resource for research on the immune response to SARS-CoV-2. The samples were drawn from two sources: the first 160 participants of the ongoing ImmuneRACE study, and over 950 subjects contributed by 6 global collaborators. Sample metadata almost always included a de-identified subject ID, COVID-19 status, age in years and sex. Where HLA class I and class II types were available, the types were taken from metadata supplied by the sample provider, not from assay-based typing. Paper-wide results and their limitations: The quantity of clinical and demographic metadata differed by source and by participant and was supplied without curation.

TCRbeta CDR3 regions were amplified from genomic DNA by means of the immunoSEQ Assay, a bias-controlled multiplex PCR. The original methods were these. Nucleated cell counts per sample were estimated from amplification of reference gene primers within the assay. To quantify the absolute abundance of each unique TCRbeta CDR3 rearrangement, sequence reads were collapsed and filtered. Productive Simpson clonality was computed per sample as the square root of Simpson's diversity index over productive rearrangements. TCRdb took this table from immuneACCESS and kept in-frame rearrangements with V and J called. Such tables lack part of the clones; where checked against another copy, unresolved V genes explain under half of the gap, and the rest is unexplained. The DNA was the basis for D and trimming; V, J and clone size are from that table. The sample table shows 70,000 to 80,000 clones, and 86% are seen once. Clones ranked in the top ten supply over 15% of the sample.

V and J lose 0 bases and 0 bases, and a span of 10 bases separates them. From its cysteine to its phenylalanine, the CDR3 spans 15 amino acids. The read is trimmed to its CDR3 DNA, 45 bases read in frame from base 1. The germline V gene sets CDR1 to SGHTS and CDR2 to YDEGEE. Each collaborating institution followed its own protocols to collect whole blood in K2EDTA tubes. For TCRbeta analysis, collaborators shipped samples as frozen whole blood, isolated PBMCs, or DNA extracted from either of those sample types. The sample was peripheral blood. The V gene is TRBV5-8 and the J gene is TRBJ2-7, with the D segment identity uncertain. The receptor was derived from a man at least 80 years old in a cohort sampled during active COVID-19. For the CDR3, the sequence is CASSLGRSSSYEQYF. The DNA is as follows: TGTGCCAGCAGCTTGGGCAGGTCCTCCTCCTACGAGCAGTACTTC.